The source of this T cell receptor (beta chain) is a study of blood T cell repertoires in COVID-19. In the study overall: PBMCs, B-cell-depleted T cells, or T cells provided the cDNA or gDNA that made up the material.

Germline assignment: CDR1 SGHTA and CDR2 FQGTGA. CDR3 length: 15 residues. Trimming removed 2 bases from V and 4 bases from J, with 14 bases in between. Profiled with immunoSEQ multiplex PCR; TCRdb holds only in-frame clones, not every one. The sample lists 200,000 to 300,000 clones; about nine tenths were seen once. The J gene is TRBJ2-5, the V gene TRBV7-3, with D tentatively TRBD1 (6 bases). The sequenced sample was peripheral blood. The clonotype was recovered from a woman aged 55 to 70 who had recovered from COVID-19. CDR3 in amino acids: CASSLLDSPAETQYF. The CDR3 DNA is TGTGCCAGCAGCTTATTGGACAGTCCGGCAGAGACCCAGTACTTC. Filled out from reference TRBV7-3 and TRBJ2-5, the complete variable domain reads GAGVSQTPSNKVTEKGKYVELRCDPISGHTALYWYRQSLGQGPEFLIYFQGTGAADDSGLPNDRFFAVRPEGSVSTLKIQRTERGDSAVYLCASSLLDSPAETQYFGPGTRLLVL.